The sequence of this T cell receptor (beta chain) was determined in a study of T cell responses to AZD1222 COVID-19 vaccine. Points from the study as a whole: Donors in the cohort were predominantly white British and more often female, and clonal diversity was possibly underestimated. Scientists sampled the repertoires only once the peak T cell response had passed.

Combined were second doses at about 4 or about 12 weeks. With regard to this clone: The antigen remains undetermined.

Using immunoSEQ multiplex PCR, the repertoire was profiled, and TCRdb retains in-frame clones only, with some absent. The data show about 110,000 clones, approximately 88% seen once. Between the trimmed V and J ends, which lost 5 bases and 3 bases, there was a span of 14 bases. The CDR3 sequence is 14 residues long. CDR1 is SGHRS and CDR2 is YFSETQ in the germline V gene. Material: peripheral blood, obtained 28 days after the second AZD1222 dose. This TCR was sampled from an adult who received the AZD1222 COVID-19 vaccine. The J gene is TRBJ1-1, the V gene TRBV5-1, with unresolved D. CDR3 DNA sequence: TGCGCCAGCAGATTTTTGGGTAAGGACACTGAAGCTTTCTTT. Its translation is CASRFLGKDTEAFF.